These 6 T cell receptor beta chains share one sample of origin, sequenced in a study of cytomegalovirus exposure and HLA in healthy donors. Primers: 60 Vbeta forward and 13 Jbeta reverse. Only in-frame clones appear in the TCRdb table, and some are missing; sequencing was by immunoSEQ multiplex PCR. The sample contains under 45,000 clones, roughly 77% of which appear only once. Material for sequencing was PBMCs. Receptors originate from a man younger than 45 in good health and CMV-seronegative.

The chain recombines TRBV10-3 with TRBJ2-7; TRBD2 is a possible D gene (6 bases). The ends were cut back, 6 bases at V and 4 bases at J, with 13 bases in the middle. Germline CDR1 ENHRY, CDR2 SYGVKD. The length of the CDR3 is 13 residues. CDR3 bases: TGTGCCATCAGCGTGACCGGGGGATACGAGCAGTACTTC. Amino acids: CAISVTGGYEQYF.

This chain joins TRBV30 and TRBJ1-5; D may be TRBD1 (6 bases). The V gene's germline CDR1 is GTSNPN and CDR2 SVGIG (reference sequence). V lost 0 bases and J lost 3, with 21 bases in between. CDR3 length: 18 amino acids. This CDR3 reads CAWSVSLYEGVYNQPQHF. Here the CDR3 DNA reads TGTGCCTGGAGTGTATCCCTTTACGAGGGGGTTTACAATCAGCCCCAGCATTTT.

Sample share makes this clone medium-sized. The gene calls are TRBV6-1 and TRBJ2-7, with 7 bases lining up with TRBD1. V shed 1 base and J 5 bases; nucleotides not matched to a gene: 8. The germline V gene has CDR1 MNHNS and CDR2 SASEGT. CDR3 length: 15 residues. DNA for the CDR3: TGTGCCAGCAGTGAAGAAGAGACAGGGTTTCACGAGCAGTACTTC. Translation: CASSEEETGFHEQYF.

The chain has TRBV4-3 and TRBJ2-5, with D perhaps matching TRBD2 (6 bases). The J call may be incorrect, as the DNA end agrees better with TRBJ2-7. This CDR3 spans 16 amino acids. Germline V lookup: CDR1 LGHNA, CDR2 YSLEER. CDR3 region: CASSQKTGTESYEQYF. The CDR3 coding sequence is TGCGCCAGCAGCCAAAAAACCGGGACTGAATCCTACGAGCAGTACTTC.

This sequence joins TRBV9 and TRBJ2-1, with 11 bases that match TRBD1. V was clipped by 4 bases and J by 6 bases; unmatched bases: 18. The CDR3 sequence is 19 residues long. The V gene's germline CDR1 is SGDLS and CDR2 YYNGEE. This CDR3 reads CASSPRTGGVGVQGNEQFF. As DNA, the CDR3 is TGTGCCAGCAGCCCCCGGACAGGGGGCGTGGGGGTGCAGGGCAATGAGCAGTTCTTC.

The V and J genes are TRBV10-2 and TRBJ1-5; 8 bases map to TRBD1. Germline-derived CDR1 and CDR2 are WSHSY and SAAADI. CDR3 length: 14 residues. The V and J ends lost 0 bases and 5 bases, in that order; junction bases with no gene match: 0. The CDR3 nucleotides read TGCGCCAGCAGTGAGTCACAGGGGGATCAGCCCCAGCATTTT. It specifies CASSESQGDQPQHF.